This passage covers 26 T cell receptor beta chains from one sample sequenced in a study of Graves' ophthalmopathy and Graves' hyperthyroidism. Amplification targeted the TCR beta CDR3 regions, with RNA transcripts as the source material. Second-round multiplex PCR came after a first-round RT-PCR that employed HTBI primers. TCRdb ran MiXCR on the multiplex PCR reads and lists one entry per CDR3 protein. Of around 590,000 distinct CDR3 sequences detected, roughly 39% appear once; the ten largest clones hold around 4.6%. Source material: peripheral blood or thyroid tissue (not recorded which). Receptors were obtained from an adult man with Graves' hyperthyroidism.

The chain couples TRBV20-1 to TRBJ2-5, with 7 bases aligning to TRBD2. The J call is doubtful: the DNA matches TRBJ2-1 better. The germline gives CDR1 DFQATT, CDR2 SNEGSKA (reference sequence). The CDR3 contains 15 residues. This CDR3 reads CSAPSSGSSYNEQFF. The CDR3 bases are TGCAGTGCCCCTTCTAGCGGAAGCTCCTACAATGAGCAGTTCTTC.

This clonotype was seen more than once but under ten times. The chain recombines TRBV4-1 with TRBJ2-2; TRBD1 might be the D (6 bases). The CDR3 loop spans 17 amino acids. The V end was cut by 0 bases, the J end by 2 bases, with 13 bases between. Germline-derived CDR1 and CDR2 are MGHRA and YSYEKL. CDR3 coding DNA: TGCGCCAGCAGCCAAGACGGAAGGACAGTCAACACCGGGGAGCTGTTTTTT. It encodes CASSQDGRTVNTGELFF.

This clonotype was picked up many times. The chain carries TRBV20-1 and TRBJ1-4, with D perhaps TRBD1 (5 bases). Germline V gene data show CDR1 as DFQATT and CDR2 as SNEGSKA (reference sequence). Trimming shortened V by 3 bases and J by 7 bases, and 12 bases separated the two germline ends. The CDR3 is 13 amino acids. In DNA form, the CDR3 reads TGCAGTGCTAGTGAAGGGGTTGGTGAAAAACTGTTTTTT. This encodes CSASEGVGEKLFF.

This chain joins TRBV19 and TRBJ1-5, with D uncertain. The CDR3 length is 14 residues. The V end was cut by 5 bases, the J end by 6 bases, with 14 bases between. CDR1 and CDR2 from the germline V gene are LNHDA and SQIVND (reference sequence). DNA of the CDR3: TGTGCCAGTAGTCCGCCCCCCCGGGGTCAGCCCCAGCATTTT. It yields the protein CASSPPPRGQPQHF.

This clonotype has a handful of counts. The chain is built from TRBV30 and TRBJ1-1; D gene unclear. Trimming cost V 5 bases and J 5 bases, with 9 bases left between them. The CDR3 covers 11 residues. The germline V gene encodes CDR1 GTSNPN and CDR2 SVGIG (reference sequence). The CDR3 is CAWSDGTEAFF. In DNA form, the CDR3 reads TGTGCCTGGTCCGACGGGACTGAAGCTTTCTTT.

The rearrangement joins TRBV6-5 to TRBJ2-7; D possibly uses TRBD1 or TRBD2 (6 bases each). The CDR3 covers 14 residues. Per germline, CDR1 MNHEY and CDR2 SVGAGI. V lost 4 bases and J lost 2, with 12 bases in between. CDR3 sequence reads: CASSSLGGPYEQYF. In nucleotides, the CDR3 is TGTGCCAGCAGTTCCCTGGGGGGCCCCTACGAGCAGTACTTC.

The rearrangement links TRBV29-1 to TRBJ1-4; possible D gene TRBD1, 6 bases. Germline CDR1 reads SQVTM; CDR2 reads ANQGSEA. The CDR3 contains 14 residues. Trimming pared 6 bases from V and 4 bases from J, leaving 15 bases between. CDR3 protein: CSVQAGASNEKLFF. CDR3 DNA sequence: TGCAGCGTCCAGGCAGGGGCCAGTAATGAAAAACTGTTTTTT.

The V and J genes are TRBV29-1 and TRBJ2-5; D unclear. CDR1 and CDR2 (germline): SQVTM, ANQGSEA. This CDR3 contains 8 residues. CDR3 residues: CIGETQYF. In DNA form, the CDR3 reads TGCATCGGTGAGACCCAGTACTTC.

The table lists this clonotype with many counts. The chain is built from TRBV5-1 and TRBJ2-7; TRBD1 agrees at 8 bases. V was pared by 0 bases and J by 4 bases, with 6 bases of the junction left unmatched. This CDR3 contains 15 residues. Germline V gene data show CDR1 as SGHRS and CDR2 as YFSETQ. The CDR3 DNA follows: TGCGCCAGCAGCTTGGCCGGGACAGGAGGGTACGAGCAGTACTTC. As protein: CASSLAGTGGYEQYF.

The chain couples TRBV7-2 to TRBJ2-5, with no clear D. The CDR3 is 16 residues long. Germline values: CDR1 SGHTA, CDR2 FQGNSA. Trimming took off 1 base at V and 5 bases at J, with 17 bases between the two ends. CDR3 nucleotide sequence: TGTGCCAGCAGCTTAGTCGGGTCACACGCCGGGGAGACCCAGTACTTC. Encoded protein: CASSLVGSHAGETQYF.

The chain employs TRBV19 and TRBJ2-5; 7 nucleotides agree with TRBD1. The CDR3 has 15 amino acids. J gave up 2 bases and V 2 bases, and 5 bases lay outside the gene matches. Germline V CDR1 and CDR2: LNHDA, SQIVND (reference sequence). CDR3 nucleotide sequence: TGTGCCAGTAGTATACGGACAGGAAGACAAGAGACCCAGTACTTC. The encoded protein is CASSIRTGRQETQYF.

The chain has TRBV15 and TRBJ2-6; D unresolved. The CDR3 extends over 14 amino acids. Per germline, CDR1 LNHNV and CDR2 YYDKDF (reference sequence). V dropped 0 bases and J dropped 4 bases, with 4 bases sitting between them. This CDR3 is CATSREGGANVLTF. The CDR3 bases are TGTGCCACCAGCAGAGAGGGGGGGGCCAACGTCCTGACTTTC.

To note about this clonotype: Its ends do not fully match the called genes, so a read error is possible. This chain uses TRBV10-3 with TRBJ2-7; the match to TRBD2 covers 8 bases. CDR3 length: 18 amino acids. Germline lookup yields CDR1 ENHRY and CDR2 SYGVKD. CDR3 nucleotide sequence: TGTGCCAGCAGTACGTCAGGACTCGTACCGGGACTAGATCACGAGCAGTACTTC. Translation: CASSTSGLVPGLDHEQYF.

As for this clonotype: One junction end does not reproduce the germline sequence, and a read error may be involved. The chain couples TRBV6-4 to TRBJ2-7, with D possibly matching TRBD2 (5 bases). From germline, CDR1 is MRHNA and CDR2 SNTAGT. The CDR3 runs 17 residues. The CDR3 DNA reads as TGTGCCAGCAGTGATTGGGGAGACCTGGTAAGAGTATACGAGCAGCACTTC. It yields the protein CASSDWGDLVRVYEQHF.

This clonotype was observed many times. V is TRBV12-3 or TRBV12-4 and J is TRBJ2-5, with a possible D match to TRBD2 (5 bases). V shed 8 bases and J shed 2 bases, with 12 bases lying between them. The CDR3 sequence is 13 residues long. The CDR3 region is CASGGFGQETQYF. CDR3 bases: TGTGCCAGCGGCGGGTTCGGTCAAGAGACCCAGTACTTC.

The V and J genes are TRBV6-4 and TRBJ2-1; 10 bases fit TRBD1. With 5 bases clipped from V and 6 bases from J, the junction kept 4 bases outside the gene matches. This CDR3 region has 14 residues. CDR1 and CDR2 from the germline V gene are MRHNA and SNTAGT. The chain's CDR3 is CASSRDRGPNEQFF. The CDR3 coding sequence is TGTGCCAGCAGTAGGGACAGGGGTCCCAATGAGCAGTTCTTC.

V usage is TRBV10-3 and J usage is TRBJ1-5; a possible D gene is TRBD1 (5 bases). The CDR3 is 15 amino acids. Between the trimmed V and J ends, which lost 3 bases and 11 bases, there was a span of 20 bases. CDR1 is ENHRY and CDR2 is SYGVKD in the germline V gene. CDR3 nucleotides: TGTGCCATCAGTGACGAGAGGGACCATGGGGAGACCCAGCATTTT. Amino acids: CAISDERDHGETQHF.

This clonotype was counted a single time. Since the CDR3 does not end with the conserved phenylalanine or tryptophan, this likely comes from a read error. Because the CDR3's place on the DNA is in doubt, the DNA is left out and the CDR3 is given as listed by TCRdb. The rearrangement uses TRBV20-1 and TRBJ1-4. CDR1 and CDR2 (germline): DFQATT, SNEGSKA (reference sequence). Counting both end residues, the CDR3 totals 10 amino acids. CDR3 residues: CSARDRYSAV.

In its sample, this clonotype was seen many times. J is TRBJ1-3 and V is TRBV15; no reliable D call. Looked up from germline, CDR1 is LNHNV and CDR2 is YYDKDF (reference sequence). The V end was cut by 0 bases, the J end by 3 bases, with 9 bases between. The CDR3 is 15 amino acids. The CDR3 region has the DNA TGTGCCACCAGCAGAGATTCGGGAGTTGGAAACACCATATATTTT. As protein: CATSRDSGVGNTIYF.

With respect to this clonotype: An end of the junction differs from the germline gene, which may be a read error. The rearrangement links TRBV10-3 to TRBJ1-5, with D tentatively TRBD1 (5 bases). This CDR3 is built from 15 residues. The germline V gene has CDR1 ENHRY and CDR2 SYGVKD. The CDR3 sequence: CASSARDLLNQPQHF. CDR3 in DNA: TGTGCCAGCAGTGCCCGGGACCTCCTGAATCAGCCCCAGCATTTT.

This clonotype was observed many times. The chain is built from TRBV5-8 and TRBJ1-6, with D perhaps matching TRBD1 (6 bases). V was trimmed by 0 bases and J by 10 bases, leaving 14 bases between them. Germline CDR1 SGHTS, CDR2 YDEGEE. The CDR3 length is 15 residues. CDR3 DNA sequence: TGTGCCAGCAGCTTGGCCACAGGGTCTCAGTCACCCCTCCACTTT. Its protein product is CASSLATGSQSPLHF.

This clonotype was detected only a few times. This chain links TRBV4-1 with TRBJ1-4; D may be TRBD1 (6 bases). V lost 1 base to trimming and J lost 5 bases, with 14 bases between them. Germline assignment: CDR1 MGHRA and CDR2 YSYEKL. The CDR3 length is 16 residues. The CDR3 region has the DNA TGCGCCAGCAGCCAAGGGCGTGGGACACGGAATGAAAAACTGTTTTTT. Protein product: CASSQGRGTRNEKLFF.

The chain carries TRBV10-2 and TRBJ1-1, with a weak D call TRBD1 (5 bases). The CDR3 totals 15 residues. The germline V gene has CDR1 WSHSY and CDR2 SAAADI. V was pared by 2 bases and J by 1 base, with 11 bases between. The CDR3 sequence: CASSETAGRNTEAFF. The CDR3 DNA sequence: TGCGCCAGCAGTGAGACGGCAGGGAGGAACACTGAAGCTTTCTTT.

A single count supports this clonotype. A much larger clone differs from this one at a single base, so this may be a read error. The chain links TRBV19 to TRBJ1-4, with a weak D call TRBD1 (6 bases). The CDR3 length is 15 residues. Germline V gives CDR1 LNHDA, CDR2 SQIVND (reference sequence). V was trimmed by 5 bases and J by 7 bases, leaving 17 bases between them. CDR3 loop: CASSLRQERSEKLFF. CDR3 sequence (DNA): TGTGCCAGTAGTCTCCGACAGGAAAGGAGTGAAAAACTGTTTTTT. Filled out from reference TRBV19 and TRBJ1-4, the complete variable domain reads DGGITQSPKYLFRKEGQNVTLSCEQNLNHDAMYWYRQDPGQGLRLIYYSQIVNDFQKGDIAEGYSVSREKKESFPLTVTSAQKNPTAFYLCASSLRQERSEKLFFGSGTQLSVL.

J is TRBJ2-5 and V is TRBV2, with 8 positions matching TRBD1. The V gene end was trimmed by 2 bases and the J gene end by 2 bases; junction bases not matched to a gene: 1. The CDR3 length is 14 residues. Germline CDR1 is SNHLY and CDR2 is FYNNEI. The CDR3 reads CASSERDRQETQYF. The CDR3 nucleotides read TGTGCCAGCAGTGAACGGGACAGGCAAGAGACCCAGTACTTC.

This clonotype appeared many times. V is TRBV5-6 and J is TRBJ1-2; D is uncertain. Germline-derived CDR1 and CDR2 are SGHDT and YYEEEE. Trimming pared 2 bases from V and 8 bases from J, leaving 10 bases between. The CDR3 is 12 amino acids. In nucleotides, the CDR3 is TGTGCCAGCAGCTTCGGGAAGATGGGCTACACCTTC. Protein: CASSFGKMGYTF.